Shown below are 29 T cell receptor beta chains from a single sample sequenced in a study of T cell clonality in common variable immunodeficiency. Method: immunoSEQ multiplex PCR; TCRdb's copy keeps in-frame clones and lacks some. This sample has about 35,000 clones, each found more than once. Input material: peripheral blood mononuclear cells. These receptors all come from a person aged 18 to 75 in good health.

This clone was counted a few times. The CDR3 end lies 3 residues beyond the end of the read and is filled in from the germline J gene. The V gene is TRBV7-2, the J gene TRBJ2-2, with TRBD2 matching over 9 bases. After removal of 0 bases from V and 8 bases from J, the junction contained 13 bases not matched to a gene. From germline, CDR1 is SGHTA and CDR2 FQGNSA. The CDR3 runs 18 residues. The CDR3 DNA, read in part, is TGTGCCAGCAGCTTAGCGCCTTCAGCGGGAGGTACGTCGGGGGAG. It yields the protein CASSLAPSAGGTSGE. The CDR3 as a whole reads CASSLAPSAGGTSGELFF.

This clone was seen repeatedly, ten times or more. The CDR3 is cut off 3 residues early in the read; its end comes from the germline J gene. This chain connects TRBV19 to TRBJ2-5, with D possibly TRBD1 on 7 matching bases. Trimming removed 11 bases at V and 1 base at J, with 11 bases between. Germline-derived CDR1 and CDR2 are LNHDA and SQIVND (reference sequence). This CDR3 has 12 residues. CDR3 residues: CAAGQIQETQYF. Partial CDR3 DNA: TGTGCCGCGGGACAGATCCAAGAGACC.

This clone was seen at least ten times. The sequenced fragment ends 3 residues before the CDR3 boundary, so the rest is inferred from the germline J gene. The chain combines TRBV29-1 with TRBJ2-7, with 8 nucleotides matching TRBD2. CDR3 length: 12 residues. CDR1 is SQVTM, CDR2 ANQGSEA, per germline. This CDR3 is CSSGTRFCEQYF. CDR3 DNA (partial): TGCAGTAGCGGGACCCGTTTCTGCGAG.

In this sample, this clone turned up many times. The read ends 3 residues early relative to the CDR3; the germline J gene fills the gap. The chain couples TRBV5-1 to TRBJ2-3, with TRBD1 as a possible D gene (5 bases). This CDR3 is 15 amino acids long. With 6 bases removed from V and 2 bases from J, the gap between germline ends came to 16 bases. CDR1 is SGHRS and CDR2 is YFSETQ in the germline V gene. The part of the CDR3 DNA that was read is TGCGCCAGCACACCTTGGGGCGAGCTCACAGATACG. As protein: CASTPWGELTDT. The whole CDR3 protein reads CASTPWGELTDTQYF.

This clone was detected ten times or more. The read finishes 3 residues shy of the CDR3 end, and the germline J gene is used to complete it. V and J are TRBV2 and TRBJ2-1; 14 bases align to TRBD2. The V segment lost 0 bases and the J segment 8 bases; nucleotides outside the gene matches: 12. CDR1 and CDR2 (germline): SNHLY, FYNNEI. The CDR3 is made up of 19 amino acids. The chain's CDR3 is CASSEAWGGTSGSRDEQFF. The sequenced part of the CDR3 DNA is TGTGCCAGCAGTGAAGCGTGGGGAGGGACTAGCGGGAGCAGGGATGAG. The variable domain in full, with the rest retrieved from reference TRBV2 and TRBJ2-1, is EPEVTQTPSHQVTQMGQEVILRCVPISNHLYFYWYRQILGQKVEFLVSFYNNEISEKSEIFDDQFSVERPDGSNFTLKIRSTKLEDSAMYFCASSEAWGGTSGSRDEQFFGPGTRLTVL.

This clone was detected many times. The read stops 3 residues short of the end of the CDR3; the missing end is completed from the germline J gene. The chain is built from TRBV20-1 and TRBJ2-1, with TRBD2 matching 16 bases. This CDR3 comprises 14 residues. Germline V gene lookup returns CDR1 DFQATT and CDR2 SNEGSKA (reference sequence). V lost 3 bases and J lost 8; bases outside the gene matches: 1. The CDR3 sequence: CSARGLAGGDEQFF. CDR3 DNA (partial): TGCAGTGCTAGGGGACTAGCGGGAGGGGATGAG.

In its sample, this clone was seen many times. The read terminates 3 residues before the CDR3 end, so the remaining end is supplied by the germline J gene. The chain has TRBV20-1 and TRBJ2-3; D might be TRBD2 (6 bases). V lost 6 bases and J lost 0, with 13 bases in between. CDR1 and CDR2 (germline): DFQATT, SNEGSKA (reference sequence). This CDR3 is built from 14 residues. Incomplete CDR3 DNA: TGCAGTGCAACCTTTAGCGGAAGCACAGATACG. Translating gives CSATFSGSTDT. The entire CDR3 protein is CSATFSGSTDTQYF.

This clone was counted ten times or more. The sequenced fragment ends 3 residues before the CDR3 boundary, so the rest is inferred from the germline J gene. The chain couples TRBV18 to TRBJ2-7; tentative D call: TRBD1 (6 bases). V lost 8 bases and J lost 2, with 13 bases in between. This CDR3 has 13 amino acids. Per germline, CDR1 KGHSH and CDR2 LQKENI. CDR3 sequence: CASRGGITYEQYF. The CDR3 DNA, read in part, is TGTGCCAGCCGAGGGGGAATCACCTACGAG.

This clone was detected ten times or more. CDR3 bases read: TGTGCCAGCAGTGTCCGACACAACACTGAA. Translated: CASSVRHNTE. The whole CDR3 region reads CASSVRHNTEAFF. This chain uses TRBV6-1 with TRBJ1-1, with no clear D. The read stops 3 residues short of the end of the CDR3; the missing end is completed from the germline J gene. The V and J ends lost 4 bases and 2 bases respectively, with 8 bases between them. The CDR3 has 13 amino acids. The germline V gene has CDR1 MNHNS and CDR2 SASEGT.

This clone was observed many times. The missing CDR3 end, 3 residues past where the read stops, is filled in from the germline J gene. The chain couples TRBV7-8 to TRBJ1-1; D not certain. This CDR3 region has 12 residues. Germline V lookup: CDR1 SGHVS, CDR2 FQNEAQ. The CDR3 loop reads CASSPPPREAFF. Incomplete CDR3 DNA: TGTGCCAGCAGCCCCCCGCCCAGGGAA.

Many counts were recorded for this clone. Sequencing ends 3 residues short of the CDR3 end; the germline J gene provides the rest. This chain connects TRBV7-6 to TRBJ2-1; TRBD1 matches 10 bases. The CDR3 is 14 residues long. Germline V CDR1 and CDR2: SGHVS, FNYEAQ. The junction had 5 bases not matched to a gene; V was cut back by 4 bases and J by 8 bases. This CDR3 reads CASSSGDRGYEQFF. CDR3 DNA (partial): TGTGCCAGCAGCTCTGGGGACAGGGGCTATGAG.

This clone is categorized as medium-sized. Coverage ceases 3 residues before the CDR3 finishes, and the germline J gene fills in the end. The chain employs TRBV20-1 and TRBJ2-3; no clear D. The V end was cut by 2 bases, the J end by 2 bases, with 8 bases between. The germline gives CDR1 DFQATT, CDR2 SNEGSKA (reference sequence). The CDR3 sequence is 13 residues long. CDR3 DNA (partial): TGCAGTGCTAGAAGCCTTATCACAGATACG. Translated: CSARSLITDT. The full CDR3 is CSARSLITDTQYF.

The part of the CDR3 DNA that was read is TGTGCCAGCAGCGAGGAGAGGCGGTCACCG. Translation gives CASSEERRSP. The whole CDR3 region reads CASSEERRSPLFF. V gene TRBV7-2 combines with J gene TRBJ2-2; D remains unclear. The CDR3 end lies 3 residues beyond the end of the read and is filled in from the germline J gene. Germline V gives CDR1 SGHTA, CDR2 FQGNSA. This CDR3 comprises 13 residues.

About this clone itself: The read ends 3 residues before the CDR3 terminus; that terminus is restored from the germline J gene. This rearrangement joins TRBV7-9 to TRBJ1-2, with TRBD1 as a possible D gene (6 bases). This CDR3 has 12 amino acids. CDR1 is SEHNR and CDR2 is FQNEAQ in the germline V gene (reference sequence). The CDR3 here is CASSSSTGNYTF. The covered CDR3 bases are TGTGCCAGCAGCTCTTCTACAGGGAAC.

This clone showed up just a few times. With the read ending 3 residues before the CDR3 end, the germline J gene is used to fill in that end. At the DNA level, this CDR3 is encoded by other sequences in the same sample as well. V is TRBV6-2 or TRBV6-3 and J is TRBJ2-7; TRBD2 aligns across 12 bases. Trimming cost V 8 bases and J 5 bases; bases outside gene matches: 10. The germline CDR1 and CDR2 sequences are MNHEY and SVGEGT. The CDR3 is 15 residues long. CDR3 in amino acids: CASASGRAVLNEQYF. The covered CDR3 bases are TGTGCCAGCGCTAGCGGGAGGGCGGTCTTGAACGAG.

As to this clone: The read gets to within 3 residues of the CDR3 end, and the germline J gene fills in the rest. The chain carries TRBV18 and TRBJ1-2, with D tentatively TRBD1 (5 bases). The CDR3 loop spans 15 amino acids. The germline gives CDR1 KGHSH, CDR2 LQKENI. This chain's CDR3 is CASSPGRQGVGDYTF. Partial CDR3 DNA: TGTGCCAGCTCACCGGGTAGGCAGGGCGTAGGCGAC.

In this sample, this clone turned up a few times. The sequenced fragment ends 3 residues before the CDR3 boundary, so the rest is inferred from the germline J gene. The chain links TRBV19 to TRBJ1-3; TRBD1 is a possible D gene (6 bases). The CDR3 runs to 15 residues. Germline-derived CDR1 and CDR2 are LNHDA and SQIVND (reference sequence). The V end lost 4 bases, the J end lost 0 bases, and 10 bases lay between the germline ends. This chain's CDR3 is CASSTTGLSGNTIYF. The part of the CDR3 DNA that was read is TGTGCCAGTAGTACGACAGGTCTCTCTGGAAACACC.

Partial CDR3 DNA: TGTGCCAGTACAACTAGCGGGAGGGCCAGGGGAGAGACC. This translates into CASTTSGRARGET. The full CDR3 protein is CASTTSGRARGETQYF. The chain combines TRBV2 with TRBJ2-5, with 13 bases identical to TRBD2. The read is 3 residues too short to cover the CDR3 end, so that end is filled in from the germline J gene. Per the germline V gene, CDR1 is SNHLY and CDR2 is FYNNEI. The CDR3 spans 16 residues. The V gene end was trimmed by 9 bases and the J gene end by 4 bases; junction bases not matched to a gene: 11.

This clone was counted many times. The CDR3 spells CASTGTGDQPQHF. The sequenced CDR3 bases are TGTGCCAGTACCGGGACAGGAGATCAGCCC. The gene calls are TRBV19 and TRBJ1-5; 8 bases line up with TRBD1. The CDR3 end is not reached by the read, which stops 3 residues before it; the germline J gene fills it in. Germline V gene lookup returns CDR1 LNHDA and CDR2 SQIVND (reference sequence). With V trimmed by 7 bases and J by 5 bases, 4 bases remained unmatched. The CDR3 length is 13 residues.

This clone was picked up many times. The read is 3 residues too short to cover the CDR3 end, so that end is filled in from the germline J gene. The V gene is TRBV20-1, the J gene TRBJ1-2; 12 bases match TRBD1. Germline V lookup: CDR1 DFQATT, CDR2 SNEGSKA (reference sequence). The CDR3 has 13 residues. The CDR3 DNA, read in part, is TGCAGCGTACCGGGACAGGGGGCCAGTGGC. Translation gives CSVPGQGASG. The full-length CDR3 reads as CSVPGQGASGYTF.

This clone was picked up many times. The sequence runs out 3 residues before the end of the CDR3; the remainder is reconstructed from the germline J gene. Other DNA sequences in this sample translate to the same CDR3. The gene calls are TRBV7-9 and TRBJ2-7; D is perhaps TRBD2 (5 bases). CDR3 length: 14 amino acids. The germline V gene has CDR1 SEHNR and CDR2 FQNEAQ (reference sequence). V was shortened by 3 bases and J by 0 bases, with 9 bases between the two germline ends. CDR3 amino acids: CASSLDLSSYEQYF. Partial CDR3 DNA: TGTGCCAGCAGCTTGGACTTATCCTCCTACGAG.

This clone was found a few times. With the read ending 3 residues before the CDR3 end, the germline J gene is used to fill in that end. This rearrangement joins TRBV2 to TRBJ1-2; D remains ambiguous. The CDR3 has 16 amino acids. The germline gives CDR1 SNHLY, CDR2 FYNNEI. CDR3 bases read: TGTGCCAGCAGTGAACGGGTAGCGGGATCCTCGCGGGAC. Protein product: CASSERVAGSSRD. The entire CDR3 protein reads CASSERVAGSSRDYTF.

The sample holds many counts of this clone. The part of the CDR3 DNA that was read is TGTGCCAGTAGTATTCCGGGACAGAATAACTATGGC. Its protein is CASSIPGQNNYG. The whole CDR3 protein is CASSIPGQNNYGYTF. The chain links TRBV19 to TRBJ1-2; the match to TRBD1 covers 7 bases. The CDR3 end lies 3 residues beyond the end of the read and is filled in from the germline J gene. The CDR3 is 15 amino acids. The V and J ends lost 3 bases and 1 base, in that order; junction bases with no gene match: 5. Germline CDR1 is LNHDA and CDR2 is SQIVND (reference sequence).

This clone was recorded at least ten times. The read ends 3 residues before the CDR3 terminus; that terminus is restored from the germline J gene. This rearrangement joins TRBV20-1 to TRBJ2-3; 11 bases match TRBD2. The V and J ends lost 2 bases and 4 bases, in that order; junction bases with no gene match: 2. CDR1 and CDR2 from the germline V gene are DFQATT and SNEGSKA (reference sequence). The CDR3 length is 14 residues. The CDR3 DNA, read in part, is TGCAGTGCTAGACTAGCGGGAGGAGCAGATACG. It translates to CSARLAGGADT. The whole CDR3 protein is CSARLAGGADTQYF.

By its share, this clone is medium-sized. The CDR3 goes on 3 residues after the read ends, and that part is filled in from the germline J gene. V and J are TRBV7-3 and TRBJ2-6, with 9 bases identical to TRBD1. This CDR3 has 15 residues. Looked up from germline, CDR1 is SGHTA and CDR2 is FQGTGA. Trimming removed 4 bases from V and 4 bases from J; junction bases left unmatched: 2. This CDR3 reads CASSWDRAGANVLTF. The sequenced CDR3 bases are TGTGCCAGCAGCTGGGACAGGGCCGGGGCCAACGTC.

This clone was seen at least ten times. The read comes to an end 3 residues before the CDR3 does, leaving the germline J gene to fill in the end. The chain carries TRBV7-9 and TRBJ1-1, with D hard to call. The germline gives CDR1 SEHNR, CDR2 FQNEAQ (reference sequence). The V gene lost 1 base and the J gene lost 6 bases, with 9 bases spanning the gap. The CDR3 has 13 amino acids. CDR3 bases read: TGTGCCAGCAGCTTAGACTCGTCCCCTGAA. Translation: CASSLDSSPE. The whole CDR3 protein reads CASSLDSSPEAFF.

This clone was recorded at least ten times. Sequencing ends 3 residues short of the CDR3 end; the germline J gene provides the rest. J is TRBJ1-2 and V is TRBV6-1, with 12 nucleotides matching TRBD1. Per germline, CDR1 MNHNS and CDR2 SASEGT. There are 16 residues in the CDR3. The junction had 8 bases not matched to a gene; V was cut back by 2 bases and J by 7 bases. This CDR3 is CASSEIGTGGTGGYTF. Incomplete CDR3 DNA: TGTGCCAGCAGTGAAATAGGGACAGGGGGCACCGGTGGC.

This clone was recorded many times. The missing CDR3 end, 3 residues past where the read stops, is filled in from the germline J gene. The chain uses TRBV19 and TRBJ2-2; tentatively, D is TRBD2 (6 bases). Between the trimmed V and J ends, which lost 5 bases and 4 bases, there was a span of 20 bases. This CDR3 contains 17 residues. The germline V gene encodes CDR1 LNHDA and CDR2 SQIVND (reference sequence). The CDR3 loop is CASSVPLGLGGTGELFF. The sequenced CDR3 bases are TGTGCCAGTAGTGTCCCCCTGGGACTGGGGGGCACCGGGGAG.

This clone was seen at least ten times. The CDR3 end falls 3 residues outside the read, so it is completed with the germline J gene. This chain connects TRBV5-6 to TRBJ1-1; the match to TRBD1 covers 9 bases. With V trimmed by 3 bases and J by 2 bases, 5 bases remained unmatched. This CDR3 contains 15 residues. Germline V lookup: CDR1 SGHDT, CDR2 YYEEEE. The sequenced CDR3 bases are TGTGCCAGCAGCTACGACAGGGGGAGAAACACTGAA. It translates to CASSYDRGRNTE. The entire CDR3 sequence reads CASSYDRGRNTEAFF.